A single sample is the source of the 24 T cell receptor beta chains below, sequenced in a study of T cell responses to AZD1222 COVID-19 vaccine. Assay used: immunoSEQ multiplex PCR; TCRdb lists only in-frame clones, some missing. The table records around 100,000 clones, roughly 90% of them present only once. Here the sequenced sample was peripheral blood, taken on day 0 of AZD1222 vaccination. Source of these receptors: an adult in good health.

The chain has TRBV19 and TRBJ2-3; D unclear. Germline V lookup: CDR1 LNHDA, CDR2 SQIVND (reference sequence). The CDR3 covers 14 residues. V lost 10 bases to trimming and J lost 0 bases, with 14 bases between them. The CDR3 region is CATAVDFSTDTQYF. CDR3 DNA: TGTGCCACGGCGGTCGACTTTAGCACAGATACGCAGTATTTT.

This chain links TRBV5-5 with TRBJ1-5; 8 bases fit TRBD1. The V and J ends lost 4 bases and 6 bases, in that order; junction bases with no gene match: 6. The CDR3 extends over 14 amino acids. Germline V gives CDR1 SGHKS, CDR2 YYEKEE (reference sequence). The CDR3 sequence is CASSPDRGSQPQHF. The DNA of the CDR3 is TGTGCCAGCAGCCCTGACAGGGGCTCTCAGCCCCAGCATTTT.

CDR3 protein: CASSEVATNEKLFF. The CDR3 DNA is TGTGCCAGCAGTGAAGTCGCAACTAATGAAAAACTGTTTTTT. This chain joins TRBV25-1 and TRBJ1-4; D gene unclear. V was cut by 2 bases and J by 0 bases, with 4 bases left in between. The CDR3 is 14 residues long. The germline CDR1 and CDR2 sequences are MGHDK and SYGVNS.

The chain is built from TRBV28 and TRBJ1-1; no firm D call. Trimming took off 5 bases at V and 2 bases at J, with 9 bases between the two ends. Germline V gene sequence: CDR1 MDHEN, CDR2 SYDVKM. This CDR3 contains 13 residues. CDR3 in amino acids: CASSQRENTEAFF. As DNA, the CDR3 is TGTGCCAGCAGTCAGAGAGAAAACACTGAAGCTTTCTTT.

This CDR3 is CASSLVSGETQYF. Here the CDR3 DNA reads TGTGCCAGCAGCTTAGTTTCCGGGGAGACCCAGTACTTC. J is TRBJ2-5 and V is TRBV11-3; no clear D gene. Trimming left V 1 base short and J 5 bases short, with 8 bases between. The CDR3 consists of 13 residues. Germline V gives CDR1 SGHNT, CDR2 YENEEA.

The V and J genes are TRBV30 and TRBJ1-4; D unclear. Between the trimmed V and J ends, which lost 0 bases and 2 bases, there was a span of 10 bases. The CDR3 extends over 15 amino acids. Per the germline V gene, CDR1 is GTSNPN and CDR2 is SVGIG (reference sequence). The DNA of the CDR3 is TGTGCCTGGAGTGTAGGGTTTGGGACTAATGAAAAACTGTTTTTT. Protein: CAWSVGFGTNEKLFF.

V is TRBV2 and J is TRBJ2-1; either TRBD1 or TRBD2 may fit D (5 bases each). The V end was cut by 7 bases, the J end by 1 base, with 11 bases between. Per germline, CDR1 SNHLY and CDR2 FYNNEI. The CDR3 totals 14 residues. The CDR3 loop is CASIGAESYNEQFF. The CDR3, as DNA: TGTGCCAGCATCGGGGCAGAGTCCTACAATGAGCAGTTCTTC.

The chain links TRBV7-7 to TRBJ1-1; the match to TRBD1 covers 10 bases. Germline CDR1 SSHAT, CDR2 FNYEAQ (reference sequence). The V segment lost 6 bases and the J segment 1 base; nucleotides outside the gene matches: 5. This CDR3 has 15 residues. The CDR3 loop reads CASSPGTGANTEAFF. In DNA, the CDR3 is TGTGCCAGCAGTCCCGGGACAGGGGCGAACACTGAAGCTTTCTTT.

This clone turned up a few times. The CDR3 sequence is CASSLESGAMDTQYF. CDR3 coding DNA: TGCGCCAGCAGCTTGGAGTCAGGCGCGATGGATACGCAGTATTTT. The genes are TRBV5-1 and TRBJ2-3; D unresolved. Germline CDR1 and CDR2: SGHRS and YFSETQ. Trimming shortened V by 0 bases and J by 6 bases, and 14 bases separated the two germline ends. The CDR3 extends over 15 amino acids.

The genes are TRBV18 and TRBJ2-7; D remains ambiguous. This CDR3 is 14 amino acids long. Germline CDR1 reads KGHSH; CDR2 reads LQKENI. The V and J ends lost 0 bases and 2 bases respectively, with 8 bases between them. The DNA for the CDR3 is TGTGCCAGCTCACCACCGTACAAAGCCTACGAGCAGTACTTC. Residues: CASSPPYKAYEQYF.

The chain couples TRBV6-5 to TRBJ2-5, with a possible D match to TRBD2 (6 bases). Germline assignment: CDR1 MNHEY and CDR2 SVGAGI. CDR3 size: 13 residues. V lost 6 bases to trimming and J lost 4 bases, with 12 bases between them. Here the CDR3 reads CASRLLAGETQYF. DNA of the CDR3: TGTGCCAGCAGGCTACTAGCAGGAGAGACCCAGTACTTC.

This clone appeared once. The rearrangement joins TRBV9 to TRBJ2-2; tentatively, D is TRBD1 or TRBD2 (5 bases each). Germline CDR1 and CDR2: SGDLS and YYNGEE. The CDR3 spans 13 residues. The V gene lost 3 bases and the J gene lost 6 bases, with 9 bases spanning the gap. CDR3 loop: CASSGDVAGELFF. CDR3 bases: TGTGCCAGCAGCGGGGACGTCGCCGGGGAGCTGTTTTTT.

The V gene is TRBV27, the J gene TRBJ1-6, with D perhaps matching TRBD1 (5 bases). This CDR3 spans 12 amino acids. The germline V gene encodes CDR1 MNHEY and CDR2 SMNVEV (reference sequence). Trimming shortened V by 6 bases and J by 9 bases, and 9 bases separated the two germline ends. CDR3 sequence (DNA): TGTGCCAGCAGCCAAGGGGTTTCACCCCTCCACTTT. This codes for CASSQGVSPLHF.

This chain links TRBV15 with TRBJ2-6, with D unclear. V dropped 3 bases and J dropped 4 bases, with 4 bases sitting between them. The CDR3 spans 13 residues. From germline, CDR1 is LNHNV and CDR2 YYDKDF (reference sequence). The DNA of the CDR3 is TGTGCCACCAGCAGGCCGGGGGCCAACGTCCTGACTTTC. Translating gives CATSRPGANVLTF.

The chain links TRBV9 to TRBJ1-1; no clear D. This CDR3 spans 14 amino acids. Germline CDR1 is SGDLS and CDR2 is YYNGEE. V shed 4 bases and J shed 1 base, with 11 bases lying between them. The CDR3 DNA follows: TGTGCCAGCAGCCCCCGGCCGACGAACACTGAAGCTTTCTTT. Translated, it gives CASSPRPTNTEAFF.

The chain couples TRBV28 to TRBJ2-1; D call uncertain. Trimming removed 11 bases from V and 2 bases from J, with 13 bases in between. The CDR3 is 13 residues long. Germline V CDR1 and CDR2: MDHEN, SYDVKM. CDR3 coding DNA: TGTGCCGCGGAGAAGAAGACCTACAATGAGCAGTTCTTC. Amino acid sequence: CAAEKKTYNEQFF.

The chain carries TRBV6-1 and TRBJ2-3; D call uncertain. The germline V gene encodes CDR1 MNHNS and CDR2 SASEGT. The CDR3 is 13 amino acids. V lost 7 bases, J lost 0 bases, and 8 bases lay in between. The CDR3 nucleotides read TGTGCCAGCATCCGGGCTAGCACAGATACGCAGTATTTT. Its protein product is CASIRASTDTQYF.

The rearrangement joins TRBV19 to TRBJ2-2; TRBD2 is a possible D gene (5 bases). This CDR3 region has 16 residues. Trimming left V 6 bases short and J 0 bases short, with 14 bases between. Germline V gene lookup returns CDR1 LNHDA and CDR2 SQIVND (reference sequence). CDR3 coding DNA: TGTGCCAGTAGGAAATCTAGCAGTTCGAACACCGGGGAGCTGTTTTTT. It is translated as CASRKSSSSNTGELFF.

The V call is TRBV19, the J call TRBJ1-4, with D tentatively TRBD1 (6 bases). Deletions cut 1 base from V and 8 bases from J, with 11 bases between. CDR1 and CDR2 from the germline V gene are LNHDA and SQIVND (reference sequence). The length of the CDR3 is 14 residues. The DNA for the CDR3 is TGTGCCAGTAGTATAGCGGGGGCTGAAGAAAAACTGTTTTTT. Translated, it gives CASSIAGAEEKLFF.

The V call is TRBV3-1 (or the pseudogene TRBV3-2), the J call TRBJ2-3; 7 bases align to TRBD1. CDR1 LGHDT and CDR2 YNNKEL come from the germline V gene (reference sequence). CDR3 length: 15 amino acids. Trimming removed 6 bases from V and 4 bases from J; junction bases left unmatched: 10. In DNA, the CDR3 is TGTGCCAGCAGTCGCGAGACAGGGTGGGCAGATACGCAGTATTTT. It encodes CASSRETGWADTQYF.

The V gene is TRBV5-1, the J gene TRBJ2-7; 7 bases fit TRBD2. The CDR3 covers 15 residues. Germline CDR1 is SGHRS and CDR2 is YFSETQ. The trim removed 1 base at V and 3 bases at J, leaving 7 bases unmatched. CDR3 in amino acids: CASSLFGTTGYEQYF. The DNA for the CDR3 is TGCGCCAGCAGCTTGTTTGGGACTACCGGCTACGAGCAGTACTTC.

The chain joins TRBV6-5 to TRBJ2-5; D remains unclear. CDR3 size: 13 residues. CDR1 is MNHEY and CDR2 is SVGAGI in the germline V gene. V was clipped by 1 base and J by 5 bases, with 8 bases between them. The CDR3 region is CASSYYLGETQYF. Here the CDR3 DNA reads TGTGCCAGCAGTTACTACTTGGGGGAGACCCAGTACTTC.

V gene TRBV12-3 or TRBV12-4 combines with J gene TRBJ1-1; D ambiguous. The CDR3 consists of 13 residues. V lost 4 bases to trimming and J lost 1 base, with 7 bases between them. In DNA form, the CDR3 reads TGTGCCAGCAGTTCAAACACGAACACTGAAGCTTTCTTT. Translation: CASSSNTNTEAFF.

V gene TRBV9 combines with J gene TRBJ2-2; perhaps TRBD2 as D (6 bases). The V and J ends lost 0 bases and 3 bases respectively, with 18 bases between them. Germline V gene sequence: CDR1 SGDLS, CDR2 YYNGEE. The CDR3 is 18 amino acids. The DNA for the CDR3 is TGTGCCAGCAGCGTAGACGGCACAAGGAGGGGTTACACCGGGGAGCTGTTTTTT. Its translation: CASSVDGTRRGYTGELFF. The full variable domain, rest sourced from reference TRBV9 and TRBJ2-2, is DSGVTQTPKHLITATGQRVTLRCSPRSGDLSVYWYQQSLDQGLQFLIQYYNGEERAKGNILERFSAQQFPDLHSELNLSSLELGDSALYFCASSVDGTRRGYTGELFFGEGSRLTVL.